Following are 17 T cell receptor beta chains from one sample sequenced in a study of shared clonotypes between healthy human individuals. Assay: immunoSEQ multiplex PCR; the TCRdb copy retains only in-frame clones and omits some. Of 2 million or so clones in the sample, about 95% were seen once. The sequenced sample was naive CD4+ T cells sorted from blood. Specified subset: CD45RA+ positively selected. These receptors originate from a man younger than 35 in good health.

The V and J genes are TRBV6-1 and TRBJ1-2, with D perhaps TRBD1 (5 bases). The CDR3 runs 15 residues. Trimming removed 6 bases at V and 0 bases at J, with 14 bases between. The germline V gene encodes CDR1 MNHNS and CDR2 SASEGT. This CDR3 is CASSRDGKANYGYTF. CDR3 DNA sequence: TGTGCCAGCAGCCGGGACGGAAAAGCTAACTATGGCTACACCTTC.

The genes are TRBV11-3 and TRBJ2-2; D not resolved. Germline V gives CDR1 SGHNT, CDR2 YENEEA. Trimming removed 1 base from V and 3 bases from J, with 6 bases in between. This CDR3 is built from 14 residues. CDR3 amino acids: CASSLVPHTGELFF. As DNA, the CDR3 is TGTGCCAGCAGCTTAGTTCCCCACACCGGGGAGCTGTTTTTT.

The genes are TRBV30 and TRBJ2-1; 7 bases align to TRBD1. V was pared by 4 bases and J by 0 bases, with 3 bases of the junction left unmatched. Per germline, CDR1 GTSNPN and CDR2 SVGIG (reference sequence). The CDR3 covers 14 residues. CDR3 protein: CAWTRDSSYNEQFF. CDR3 DNA: TGTGCCTGGACCCGGGACAGCTCCTACAATGAGCAGTTCTTC.

This chain uses TRBV2 with TRBJ2-5, with D possibly TRBD2 on 7 matching bases. The CDR3 is made up of 15 amino acids. Germline V gene data show CDR1 as SNHLY and CDR2 as FYNNEI. The V end lost 3 bases, the J end lost 4 bases, and 15 bases lay between the germline ends. DNA of the CDR3: TGTGCCAGCAGTGATAAAGGGGGGAGGGTAGAGACCCAGTACTTC. Translation gives CASSDKGGRVETQYF.

This rearrangement joins TRBV10-3 to TRBJ1-1, with D uncertain. Per germline, CDR1 ENHRY and CDR2 SYGVKD. The ends were cut back, 3 bases at V and 4 bases at J, with 15 bases in the middle. The CDR3 has 15 residues. The CDR3 spells CAISERVEGGTEAFF. DNA for the CDR3: TGTGCCATCAGTGAAAGGGTTGAGGGAGGCACTGAAGCTTTCTTT.

V is TRBV5-1 and J is TRBJ2-3; possibly TRBD2 for D (5 bases). The length of the CDR3 is 12 residues. CDR1 is SGHRS, CDR2 YFSETQ, per germline. V was cut by 6 bases and J by 5 bases, with 10 bases left in between. The CDR3 reads CASTGGEDTQYF. The CDR3 DNA follows: TGCGCCAGCACTGGAGGAGAAGATACGCAGTATTTT. Looking up the rest from reference TRBV5-1 and TRBJ2-3 gives the full variable domain: KAGVTQTPRYLIKTRGQQVTLSCSPISGHRSVSWYQQTPGQGLQFLFEYFSETQRNKGNFPGRFSGRQFSNSRSEMNVSTLELGDSALYLCASTGGEDTQYFGPGTRLTVL.

The genes are TRBV7-2 and TRBJ2-1, with 8 bases that match TRBD2. Germline V lookup: CDR1 SGHTA, CDR2 FQGNSA. V lost 2 bases to trimming and J lost 3 bases; unmatched junction nucleotides: 3. There are 15 residues in the CDR3. The CDR3 sequence: CASSLWAGGYNEQFF. The DNA of the CDR3 is TGTGCCAGCAGCTTATGGGCGGGAGGCTACAATGAGCAGTTCTTC.

This chain uses TRBV6-5 with TRBJ2-7; TRBD1 agrees at 8 bases. Losses at the gene ends were 5 bases for V and 8 bases for J; bases not matched to a gene: 14. Germline CDR1 reads MNHEY; CDR2 reads SVGAGI. The CDR3 contains 15 residues. The CDR3 nucleotides read TGTGCCAGCAGTCCCCCGGGGACAGGTACCCACAAGCAGTACTTC. This codes for CASSPPGTGTHKQYF.

The V gene is TRBV30, the J gene TRBJ2-5, with D maybe TRBD2 (5 bases). The CDR3 length is 10 residues. The germline V gene encodes CDR1 GTSNPN and CDR2 SVGIG (reference sequence). V was cut by 2 bases and J by 7 bases, with 5 bases left in between. CDR3 residues: CAWSRGTQYF. The CDR3 DNA is TGTGCCTGGAGTCGGGGGACCCAGTACTTC.

V gene TRBV4-2 combines with J gene TRBJ2-1; 9 bases agree with TRBD1. V trimming: 3 bases; J trimming: 0 bases; junction bases outside the gene matches: 12. The germline V gene encodes CDR1 LGHNA and CDR2 YNFKEQ. The CDR3 loop spans 19 amino acids. The CDR3 DNA reads TGTGCCAGCAGCCAGGAAAGGACAGGGGTCACCTTCTCCTACAATGAGCAGTTCTTC. The encoded protein is CASSQERTGVTFSYNEQFF.

The chain uses TRBV9 and TRBJ1-4; 9 nucleotides match TRBD1. J was trimmed by 0 bases and V by 3 bases; bases with no gene match: 18. This CDR3 spans 21 amino acids. The V gene's germline CDR1 is SGDLS and CDR2 YYNGEE. The CDR3 nucleotides read TGTGCCAGCAGCGGAGGGCTGGGACAGGGAATGACGTCTGCAACTAATGAAAAACTGTTTTTT. Its translation is CASSGGLGQGMTSATNEKLFF.

This clone was seen more than once but under ten times. The chain links TRBV29-1 to TRBJ2-4, with D unresolved. Germline CDR1 and CDR2: SQVTM and ANQGSEA. CDR3 length equals 12 residues. The V end was cut by 6 bases, the J end by 5 bases, with 11 bases between. CDR3: CSVESSENIQYF. In DNA form, the CDR3 reads TGCAGCGTCGAAAGCAGCGAAAACATTCAGTACTTC.

The gene calls are TRBV7-2 and TRBJ1-2, with unresolved D. With 3 bases removed from V and 5 bases from J, the gap between germline ends came to 10 bases. Germline V gives CDR1 SGHTA, CDR2 FQGNSA. The CDR3 consists of 13 residues. The CDR3 region is CASSLWQEYGYTF. The DNA for the CDR3 is TGTGCCAGCAGCTTGTGGCAGGAGTATGGCTACACCTTC.

V gene TRBV9 combines with J gene TRBJ2-1; the match to TRBD2 covers 7 bases. CDR3 length equals 15 residues. Germline V gene lookup returns CDR1 SGDLS and CDR2 YYNGEE. V shed 2 bases, J shed 4 bases, and the junction held 6 bases outside the gene matches. DNA of the CDR3: TGTGCCAGCAGCGTCGGTACTAGCGAATACAATGAGCAGTTCTTC. It specifies CASSVGTSEYNEQFF.

The rearrangement joins TRBV4-2 to TRBJ2-7, with D perhaps matching TRBD1 or TRBD2 (5 bases each). V lost 1 base and J 4 bases, leaving 5 bases between the germline ends. Germline CDR1 is LGHNA and CDR2 is YNFKEQ. This CDR3 comprises 12 residues. The CDR3 DNA reads as TGTGCCAGCAGCCAAGGGGGGTACGAGCAGTACTTC. Translating it yields CASSQGGYEQYF.

Notes on this clone: This CDR3 is also generated by other DNA sequences in the sample. This chain links TRBV20-1 with TRBJ1-5; no definite D call. From germline, CDR1 is DFQATT and CDR2 SNEGSKA (reference sequence). Trimming cost V 3 bases and J 5 bases, with 5 bases left between them. This CDR3 spans 11 amino acids. DNA for the CDR3: TGCAGTGCTAGCCGGGATCAGCCCCAGCATTTT. The encoded protein is CSASRDQPQHF.

This clone was detected only once. The chain carries TRBV6-6 and TRBJ1-5, with D unresolved. This CDR3 comprises 15 residues. Germline-derived CDR1 and CDR2 are MNHNY and SVGAGI (reference sequence). Trimming pared 2 bases from V and 2 bases from J, leaving 10 bases between. The DNA of the CDR3 is TGTGCCAGCAGTTACGCGGAGAGGGGCAATCAGCCCCAGCATTTT. This translates into CASSYAERGNQPQHF.